This T cell receptor beta chain was captured by sequencing in a study of shared clonotypes between healthy human individuals (dated by TCRdb to 2019 to 2021). For the study in its entirety: Two women and a few men aged 18 to 49 years were included in the cohort. Per donor, three plates each were used for CD4 naive and CD4 memory, two for CD8 naive, and one for CD8 memory. To estimate repertoire size and how much clonotypes are shared between individuals, the study performed deep sequencing of blood TCR repertoires from five healthy adults. To increase sequencing depth and limit assay-specific biases, different laboratories used diverse techniques to prepare libraries and sequence TCR repertoires. Each donor's leukapheresis produced roughly between about 0.9 and 9.5 billion PBMCs. General study outcomes and caveats: Clonotypes shared by all four sorted-subset donors showed higher generation probabilities than non-shared clonotypes. Even with the large sequencing depth, rarefaction of the sorted-subset datasets indicated that sequencing was incomplete. Approximately 5% of naive CD4, 3.5% of naive CD8, roughly 2.4% of memory CD4, and about 0.4% of memory CD8 clonotypes were shared across a few donors. Because the study included a small number of donors, the genetic and exposure-history diversity represented was limited. Sampling was restricted to blood, and TCR repertoires in tissues likely differ from the TCR repertoires found in blood. Naive subsets generally had larger estimated clonotype richness than memory subsets did. Pairwise subsampling led to the expectation that sequencing depth would affect the degree of clonotype sharing among donors.

Unmatched junction bases come to 9, with V trimmed by 4 bases and J by 1 base. The germline V gene (reference sequence) specifies LNHDA as CDR1 and SQIVND as CDR2. The CDR3 runs 16 amino acids, cysteine and phenylalanine included. Solely the CDR3 DNA is kept, with 48 bases framed from the first base. Using the deep immunoSEQ assay, TCR CDR3 regions were amplified from genomic DNA by multiplex PCR. Extracted genomic DNA from each cell subset was spread evenly across all wells of several immunoSEQ 96-well plates, with each plate serving as a replicate. For sorted subsets, 200 to 250 ng of genomic DNA, equivalent to around 30,000 T cell genomes, went into each replicate PCR. The purified libraries were quantified using a Qubit 3.0 fluorometer, sized with a Bioanalyzer 2100, and then quantified again using the KAPA Library Quantification kit. Every immunoSEQ 96-well plate was sequenced on a dedicated single-read 150-cycle Illumina NextSeq 550 flow cell. Processing in the source paper ran as follows. The immunoSEQ output contained only junctional sequences without quality scores, so filtering could not match that applied to full-length reads. To assign V/J genes and CDR3, sequences were annotated using PyIR, a Python wrapper for IgBLAST v1.9, with IMGT germline references. Reads were filtered out if the reads had weak V/J assignments (E-value above 1e-6), no CDR3, stop codons, out-of-frame junctions, or ambiguous translated residues. A V3J clonotype was defined by an identical inferred V gene, J gene, and CDR3 amino acid sequence. Percentage overlap between repertoires was computed as shared unique clonotypes divided by the size of the smaller repertoire. Three approaches were used to assess repertoire richness: RTK rarefaction, the Chao1 estimator, and Recon v2.1 estimates of unobserved clonotypes. OLGA was used to compute generation probabilities for all TCRbeta clonotypes that the gDNA method yielded from a handful of donors. TCRdb's version of the immuneACCESS table is confined to in-frame rearrangements and falls short of the full clone set. An unresolved V gene accounts for under half of the shortfall where checked; the remainder is of unknown origin. V, J and clone size reflect that table, while D and trimming were determined from the DNA. Counted in this sample were about 2.4 million clones; approximately 92% of them appeared once. The top ten constitute 0.14% of the sample.

The donors were healthy, HIV-negative adults with no recently reported acute infections or vaccinations. Every donor was a Caucasian adult residing in Nashville, Tennessee, USA. CD4+ T cells were enriched by magnetic negative selection; naive cells were then positively selected on CD45RA, and the negative fraction formed the memory subset. Blood was collected by leukapheresis, and PBMCs were isolated by Ficoll-Histopaque density gradient centrifugation and then cryopreserved in liquid nitrogen vapor phase. Purity and quantity of every magnetically sorted T cell population were checked by analytical flow cytometry. Genomic DNA was isolated from every sorted fraction and measured by UV absorbance on a Nanodrop 2000c. Regarding this clone: What this receptor recognizes is not known. Base qualities are not at hand, and no much larger clone is one base apart.

The chain is encoded by TRBV19 joined to TRBJ2-5, and TRBD1 matches 7 of the central bases. Material for sequencing was naive CD4+ T cells sorted from blood. The cell subset or site label here, explained by the study, means: CD45RA+ positively selected. The receptor's source is a young man in good health. The base sequence is TGTGCCAGTAGTAGGTTAACCGGGACAGCCCAAGAGACCCAGTACTTC. Protein translation: CASSRLTGTAQETQYF.